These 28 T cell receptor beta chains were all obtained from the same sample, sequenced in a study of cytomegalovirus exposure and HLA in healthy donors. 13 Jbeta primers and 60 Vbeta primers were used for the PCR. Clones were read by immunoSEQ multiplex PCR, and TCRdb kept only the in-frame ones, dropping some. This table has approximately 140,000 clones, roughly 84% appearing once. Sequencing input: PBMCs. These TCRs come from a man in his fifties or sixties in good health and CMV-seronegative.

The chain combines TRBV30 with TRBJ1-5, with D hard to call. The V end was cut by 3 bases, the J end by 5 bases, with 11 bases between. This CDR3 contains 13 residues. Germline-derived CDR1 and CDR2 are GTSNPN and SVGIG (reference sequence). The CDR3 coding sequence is TGTGCCTGGAGCACGGGGATAGATCAGCCCCAGCATTTT. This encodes CAWSTGIDQPQHF. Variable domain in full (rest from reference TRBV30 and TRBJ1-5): SQTIHQWPATLVQPVGSPLSLECTVEGTSNPNLYWYRQAAGRGLQLLFYSVGIGQISSEVPQNLSASRPQDRQFILSSKKLLLSDSGFYLCAWSTGIDQPQHFGDGTRLSIL.

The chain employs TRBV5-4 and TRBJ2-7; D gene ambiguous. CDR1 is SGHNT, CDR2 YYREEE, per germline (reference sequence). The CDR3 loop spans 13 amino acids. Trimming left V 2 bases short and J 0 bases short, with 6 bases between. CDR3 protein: CASSFEVSYEQYF. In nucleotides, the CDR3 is TGTGCCAGCAGCTTTGAGGTCTCCTACGAGCAGTACTTC.

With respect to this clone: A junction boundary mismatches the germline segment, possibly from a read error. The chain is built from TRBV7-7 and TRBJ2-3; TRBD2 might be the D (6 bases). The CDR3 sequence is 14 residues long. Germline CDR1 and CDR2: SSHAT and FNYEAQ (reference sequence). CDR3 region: CASSLVGGADTQYF. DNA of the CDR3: TGTGCTAGCAGCTTGGTCGGGGGAGCAGATACGCAGTATTTT.

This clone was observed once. CDR3 DNA: TGTGCCAGCAGGAGAGGCACCGGGGAGCTGTTTTTT. Translated: CASRRGTGELFF. The V call is TRBV2, the J call TRBJ2-2, with D unresolved. The CDR3 is 12 residues long. CDR1 is SNHLY and CDR2 is FYNNEI in the germline V gene. The germline V and J ends were trimmed by 6 bases and 4 bases, with 6 bases remaining between them.

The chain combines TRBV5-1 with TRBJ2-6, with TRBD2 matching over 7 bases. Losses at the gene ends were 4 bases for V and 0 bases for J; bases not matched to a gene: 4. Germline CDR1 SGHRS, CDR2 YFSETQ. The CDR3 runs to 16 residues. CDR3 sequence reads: CASSTGGSSGANVLTF. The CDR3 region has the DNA TGCGCCAGCAGCACCGGGGGGAGCTCTGGGGCCAACGTCCTGACTTTC.

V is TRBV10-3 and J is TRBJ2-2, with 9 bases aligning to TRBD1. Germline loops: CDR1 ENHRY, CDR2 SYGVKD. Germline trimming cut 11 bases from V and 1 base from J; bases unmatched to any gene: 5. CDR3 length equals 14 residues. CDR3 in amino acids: CASEGQGNTGELFF. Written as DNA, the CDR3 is TGTGCCTCGGAGGGACAGGGGAACACCGGGGAGCTGTTTTTT.

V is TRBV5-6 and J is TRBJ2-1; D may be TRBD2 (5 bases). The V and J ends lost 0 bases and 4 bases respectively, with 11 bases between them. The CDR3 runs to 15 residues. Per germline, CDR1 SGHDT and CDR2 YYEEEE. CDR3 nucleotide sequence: TGTGCCAGCAGCTTGGACAGCGGAGGTTACAATGAGCAGTTCTTC. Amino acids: CASSLDSGGYNEQFF.

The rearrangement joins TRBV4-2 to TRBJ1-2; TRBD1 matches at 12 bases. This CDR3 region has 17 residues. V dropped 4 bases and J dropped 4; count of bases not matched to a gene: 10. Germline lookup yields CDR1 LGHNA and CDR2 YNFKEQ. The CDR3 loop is CASSPLGTGGLVYGYTF. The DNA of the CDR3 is TGTGCCAGCAGCCCACTGGGGACAGGGGGCTTAGTCTATGGCTACACCTTC.

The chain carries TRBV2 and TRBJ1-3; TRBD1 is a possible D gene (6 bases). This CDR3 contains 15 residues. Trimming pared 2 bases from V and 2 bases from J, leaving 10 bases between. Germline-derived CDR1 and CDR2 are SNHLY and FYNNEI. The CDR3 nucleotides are TGTGCCAGCAGTGAATCCAGGGGTGCTGGAAACACCATATATTTT. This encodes CASSESRGAGNTIYF.

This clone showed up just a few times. The CDR3 nucleotides read TGTGCCAGCAGGTACAGGGGGCTGTGGGGCTACACCTTC. Its protein product is CASRYRGLWGYTF. This chain joins TRBV2 and TRBJ1-2; 9 bases fit TRBD1. The CDR3 has 13 residues. The germline V gene encodes CDR1 SNHLY and CDR2 FYNNEI. The V gene end was trimmed by 6 bases and the J gene end by 8 bases; junction bases not matched to a gene: 7.

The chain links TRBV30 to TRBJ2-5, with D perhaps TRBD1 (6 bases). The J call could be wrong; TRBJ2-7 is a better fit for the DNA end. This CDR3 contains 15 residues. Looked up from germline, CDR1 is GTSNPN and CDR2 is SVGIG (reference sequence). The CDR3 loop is CAWSSTGKKTYEQYF. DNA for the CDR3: TGTGCCTGGAGTAGCACAGGGAAAAAAACCTACGAGCAGTACTTC.

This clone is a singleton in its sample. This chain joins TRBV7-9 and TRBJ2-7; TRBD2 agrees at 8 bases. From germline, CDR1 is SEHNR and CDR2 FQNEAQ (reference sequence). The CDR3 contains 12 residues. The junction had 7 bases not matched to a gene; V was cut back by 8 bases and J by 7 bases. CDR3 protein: CASSTGGQEQYF. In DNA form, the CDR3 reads TGTGCCAGCTCCACGGGGGGGCAAGAGCAGTACTTC.

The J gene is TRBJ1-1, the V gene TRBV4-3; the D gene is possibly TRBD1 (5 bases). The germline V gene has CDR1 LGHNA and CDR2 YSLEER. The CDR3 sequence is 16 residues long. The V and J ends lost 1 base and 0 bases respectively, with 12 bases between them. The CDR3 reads CASSQGQGGMNTEAFF. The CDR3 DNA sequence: TGCGCCAGCAGCCAAGGGCAGGGTGGCATGAACACTGAAGCTTTCTTT.

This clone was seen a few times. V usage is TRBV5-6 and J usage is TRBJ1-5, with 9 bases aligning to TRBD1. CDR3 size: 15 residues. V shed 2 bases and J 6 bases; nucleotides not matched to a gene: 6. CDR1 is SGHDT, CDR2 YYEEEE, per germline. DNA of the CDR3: TGTGCCAGCAGCTTACAGGGGGCGTTGGGTCAGCCCCAGCATTTT. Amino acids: CASSLQGALGQPQHF.

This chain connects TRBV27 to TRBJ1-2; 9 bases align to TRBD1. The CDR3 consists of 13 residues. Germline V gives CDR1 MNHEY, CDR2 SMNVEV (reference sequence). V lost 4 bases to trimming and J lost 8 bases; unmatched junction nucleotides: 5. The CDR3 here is CASSSGTGIGYTF. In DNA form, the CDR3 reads TGTGCCAGCAGTTCCGGGACAGGGATCGGCTACACCTTC.

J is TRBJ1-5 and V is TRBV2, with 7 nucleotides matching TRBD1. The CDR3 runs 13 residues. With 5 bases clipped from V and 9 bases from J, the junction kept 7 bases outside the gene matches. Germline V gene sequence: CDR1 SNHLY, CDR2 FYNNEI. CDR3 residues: CASSWDSPGPQHF. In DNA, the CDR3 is TGTGCCAGCAGTTGGGACAGCCCAGGGCCCCAGCATTTT.

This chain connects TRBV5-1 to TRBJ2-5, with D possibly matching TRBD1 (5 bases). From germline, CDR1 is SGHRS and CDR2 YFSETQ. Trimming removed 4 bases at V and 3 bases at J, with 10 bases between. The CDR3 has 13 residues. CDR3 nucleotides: TGCGCCAGCAGCCGAACAGGAGAAGAGACCCAGTACTTC. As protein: CASSRTGEETQYF.

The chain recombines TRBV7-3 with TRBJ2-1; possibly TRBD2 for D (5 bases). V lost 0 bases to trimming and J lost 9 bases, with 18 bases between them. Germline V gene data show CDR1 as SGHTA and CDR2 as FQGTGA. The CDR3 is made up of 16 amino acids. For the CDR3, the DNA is TGTGCCAGCAGCTTAACCATGGCTGGCGGGCGTATTGAGCAGTTCTTC. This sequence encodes CASSLTMAGGRIEQFF. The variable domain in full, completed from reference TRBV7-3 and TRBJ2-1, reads GAGVSQTPSNKVTEKGKYVELRCDPISGHTALYWYRQSLGQGPEFLIYFQGTGAADDSGLPNDRFFAVRPEGSVSTLKIQRTERGDSAVYLCASSLTMAGGRIEQFFGPGTRLTVL.

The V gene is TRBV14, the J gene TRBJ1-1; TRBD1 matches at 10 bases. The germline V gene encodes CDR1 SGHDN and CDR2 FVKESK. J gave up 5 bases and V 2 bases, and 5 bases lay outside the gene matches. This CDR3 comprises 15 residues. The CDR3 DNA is TGTGCCAGCAGCCAAATGACAGGGGGCCGAACTGAAGCTTTCTTT. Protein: CASSQMTGGRTEAFF. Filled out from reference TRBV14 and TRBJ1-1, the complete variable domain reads EAGVTQFPSHSVIEKGQTVTLRCDPISGHDNLYWYRRVMGKEIKFLLHFVKESKQDESGMPNNRFLAERTGGTYSTLKVQPAELEDSGVYFCASSQMTGGRTEAFFGQGTRLTVV.

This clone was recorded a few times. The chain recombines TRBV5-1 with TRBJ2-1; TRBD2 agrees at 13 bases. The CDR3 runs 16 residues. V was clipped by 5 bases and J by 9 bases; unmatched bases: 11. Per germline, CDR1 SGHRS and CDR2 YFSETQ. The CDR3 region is CASSHGSGLAGSEQFF. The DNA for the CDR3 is TGCGCCAGCAGTCACGGCTCGGGACTAGCGGGATCTGAGCAGTTCTTC.

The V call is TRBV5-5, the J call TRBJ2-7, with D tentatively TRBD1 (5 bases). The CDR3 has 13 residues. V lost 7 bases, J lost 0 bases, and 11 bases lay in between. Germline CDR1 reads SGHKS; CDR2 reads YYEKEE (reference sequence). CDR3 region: CASGRQSSYEQYF. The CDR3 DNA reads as TGTGCCAGCGGCCGACAGAGCTCCTACGAGCAGTACTTC.

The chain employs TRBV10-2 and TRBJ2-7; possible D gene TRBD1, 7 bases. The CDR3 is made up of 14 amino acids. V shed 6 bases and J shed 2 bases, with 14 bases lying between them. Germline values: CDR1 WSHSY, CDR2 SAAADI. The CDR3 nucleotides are TGCGCCAGCAGGGAGGGACAGACTACCTACGAGCAGTACTTC. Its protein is CASREGQTTYEQYF.

As DNA, the CDR3 is TGTGCCAGCACCCCCGGGACAGCGAACACCGGGGAGCTGTTTTTT. Residues: CASTPGTANTGELFF. The genes are TRBV6-5 and TRBJ2-2; 7 bases agree with TRBD1. The CDR3 consists of 15 residues. Per germline, CDR1 MNHEY and CDR2 SVGAGI. The junction had 5 bases not matched to a gene; V was cut back by 7 bases and J by 0 bases.

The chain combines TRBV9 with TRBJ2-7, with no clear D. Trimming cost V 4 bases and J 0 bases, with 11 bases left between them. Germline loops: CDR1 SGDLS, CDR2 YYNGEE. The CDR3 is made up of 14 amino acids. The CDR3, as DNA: TGTGCCAGCAGCACCGAGGTAAGCTCCTACGAGCAGTACTTC. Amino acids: CASSTEVSSYEQYF. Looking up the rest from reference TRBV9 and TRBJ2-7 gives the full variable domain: DSGVTQTPKHLITATGQRVTLRCSPRSGDLSVYWYQQSLDQGLQFLIQYYNGEERAKGNILERFSAQQFPDLHSELNLSSLELGDSALYFCASSTEVSSYEQYFGPGTRLTVT.

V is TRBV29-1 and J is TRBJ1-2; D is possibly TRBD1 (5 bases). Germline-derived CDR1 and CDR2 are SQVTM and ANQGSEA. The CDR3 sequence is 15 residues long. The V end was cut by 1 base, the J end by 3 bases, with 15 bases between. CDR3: CSVEAGGGTDYGYTF. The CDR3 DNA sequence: TGCAGCGTTGAAGCCGGCGGGGGTACGGACTATGGCTACACCTTC.

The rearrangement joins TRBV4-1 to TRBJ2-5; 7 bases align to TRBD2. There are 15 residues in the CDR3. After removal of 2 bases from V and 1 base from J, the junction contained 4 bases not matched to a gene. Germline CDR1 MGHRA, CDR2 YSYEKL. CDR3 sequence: CASSQSGTTQETQYF. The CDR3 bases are TGCGCCAGCAGCCAAAGCGGGACTACCCAAGAGACCCAGTACTTC.

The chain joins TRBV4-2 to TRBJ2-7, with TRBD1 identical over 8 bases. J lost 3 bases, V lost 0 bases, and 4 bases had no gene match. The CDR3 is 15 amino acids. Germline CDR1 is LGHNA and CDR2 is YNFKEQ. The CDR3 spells CASSQEFGQGYEQYF. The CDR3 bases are TGTGCCAGCAGCCAAGAGTTTGGACAGGGCTACGAGCAGTACTTC.

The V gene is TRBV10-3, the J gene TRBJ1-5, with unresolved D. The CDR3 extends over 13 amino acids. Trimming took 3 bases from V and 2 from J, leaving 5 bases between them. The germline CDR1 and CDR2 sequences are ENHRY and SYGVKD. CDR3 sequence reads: CAISDSGNQPQHF. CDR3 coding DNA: TGTGCCATCAGTGACTCAGGCAATCAGCCCCAGCATTTT.